The next 18 T cell receptor beta chains were all read from a single sample in a study of regulatory T cells in long-lasting Graves disease. Time point described: newly diagnosed GD, antithyroid drugs for less than 3 months. Generation of the TCR library employed RNA extracted from PBMCs. Combining iRepertoire HTBI primers with Arm-PCR of CDR3 regions, the authors built TCR beta libraries. Via MiXCR, TCRdb re-called the multiplex PCR reads, giving one row per CDR3 protein. The data hold 200,000 to 250,000 distinct CDR3 sequences, with about a sixth observed a single time. This specimen was peripheral blood mononuclear cells (PBMCs), taken at new diagnosis, from a patient treated with antithyroid drugs. The receptor source for this set is a female donor with Graves disease.

This clonotype has a handful of counts. This chain uses TRBV19 with TRBJ1-2; TRBD1 aligns across 8 bases. V shed 3 bases, J shed 4 bases, and the junction held 4 bases outside the gene matches. The CDR3 is 14 amino acids. CDR1 is LNHDA, CDR2 SQIVND, per germline (reference sequence). In DNA, the CDR3 is TGTGCCAGTAGTATCCCAGACAGGGGCTATGGCTACACCTTC. Translation gives CASSIPDRGYGYTF. Based on the CDR3 plus reference TRBV19 and TRBJ1-2, the full variable domain is DGGITQSPKYLFRKEGQNVTLSCEQNLNHDAMYWYRQDPGQGLRLIYYSQIVNDFQKGDIAEGYSVSREKKESFPLTVTSAQKNPTAFYLCASSIPDRGYGYTFGSGTRLTVV.

The chain has TRBV7-2 and TRBJ2-1; no definite D call. Between the trimmed V and J ends, which lost 1 base and 9 bases, there was a span of 13 bases. From germline, CDR1 is SGHTA and CDR2 FQGNSA. This CDR3 comprises 14 residues. The CDR3 here is CASSLVAVVGEQFF. The CDR3 DNA reads TGTGCCAGCAGCTTAGTGGCAGTCGTGGGTGAGCAGTTCTTC.

This clonotype was counted ten times or more. This chain connects TRBV5-1 to TRBJ1-2, with D perhaps matching TRBD1 (6 bases). From germline, CDR1 is SGHRS and CDR2 YFSETQ. CDR3 length: 15 residues. The V end was cut by 0 bases, the J end by 2 bases, with 11 bases between. The CDR3 DNA reads TGCGCCAGCAGCTTGGATACAGGGATGAACTATGGCTACACCTTC. This translates into CASSLDTGMNYGYTF.

Note on this clonotype: Just one base apart from a much larger clone, this may be a read error. This chain connects TRBV10-2 to TRBJ2-1; D call uncertain. V was trimmed by 8 bases and J by 10 bases, leaving 18 bases between them. Per the germline V gene, CDR1 is WSHSY and CDR2 is SAAADI. This CDR3 contains 13 residues. CDR3 sequence reads: CASREFESYEQFF. The CDR3 DNA sequence: TGCGCCAGCCGAGAGTTCGAATCCTACGAGCAGTTCTTC.

Ten or more counts support this clonotype. The CDR3 coding sequence is TGTGCCAGCAAGCGGGAGGCGAACACCGGGGAGCTGTTTTTT. It specifies CASKREANTGELFF. The V call is TRBV11-2, the J call TRBJ2-2; TRBD2 agrees at 9 bases. The CDR3 is made up of 14 amino acids. Per germline, CDR1 SGHAT and CDR2 FQNNGV. The V and J ends lost 7 bases and 0 bases, in that order; junction bases with no gene match: 0. Looking up the rest from reference TRBV11-2 and TRBJ2-2 gives the full variable domain: EAGVAQSPRYKIIEKRQSVAFWCNPISGHATLYWYQQILGQGPKLLIQFQNNGVVDDSQLPKDRFSAERLKGVDSTLKIQPAKLEDSAVYLCASKREANTGELFFGEGSRLTVL.

J is TRBJ2-7 and V is TRBV20-1; 14 bases align to TRBD2. The germline gives CDR1 DFQATT, CDR2 SNEGSKA (reference sequence). Unmatched junction bases numbered 11, after V lost 3 bases and J lost 4 bases. This CDR3 is built from 17 residues. CDR3 DNA sequence: TGCAGTGCTAGGCCGACTAGCGGGAGGGCCTTAAGGTACGAGCAGTACTTC. It codes for CSARPTSGRALRYEQYF.

This clonotype was detected ten times or more. This chain links TRBV28 with TRBJ2-1; 8 nucleotides agree with TRBD2. The V and J ends lost 3 bases and 4 bases, in that order; junction bases with no gene match: 5. The germline gives CDR1 MDHEN, CDR2 SYDVKM. The CDR3 covers 15 residues. The CDR3 spells CASSFPGGGYNEQFF. The CDR3 nucleotides read TGTGCCAGCAGTTTTCCGGGAGGGGGTTACAATGAGCAGTTCTTC. Filled out from reference TRBV28 and TRBJ2-1, the complete variable domain reads DVKVTQSSRYLVKRTGEKVFLECVQDMDHENMFWYRQDPGLGLRLIYFSYDVKMKEKGDIPEGYSVSREKKERFSLILESASTNQTSMYLCASSFPGGGYNEQFFGPGTRLTVL.

In this sample, this clonotype turned up many times. The chain joins TRBV10-3 to TRBJ2-6; D unresolved. Trimming shortened V by 4 bases and J by 0 bases, and 7 bases separated the two germline ends. Germline assignment: CDR1 ENHRY and CDR2 SYGVKD. The CDR3 is 15 residues long. The CDR3 bases are TGTGCCATCAGTGGAGGAAGCTCTGGGGCCAACGTCCTGACTTTC. Protein product: CAISGGSSGANVLTF.

This clonotype was seen at least ten times. This sequence joins TRBV18 and TRBJ2-7; the D gene could be TRBD1 or TRBD2 (5 bases each). The CDR3 totals 15 residues. CDR1 and CDR2 (germline): KGHSH, LQKENI. Trimming removed 3 bases at V and 2 bases at J, with 14 bases between. The CDR3 is CASSPNRDATYEQYF. The CDR3 DNA follows: TGTGCCAGCTCACCGAACCGGGACGCAACCTACGAGCAGTACTTC.

This clonotype was seen repeatedly, ten times or more. The J gene is TRBJ2-3, the V gene TRBV24-1; 12 positions agree with TRBD1. Germline CDR1 and CDR2: KGHDR and SFDVKD. The CDR3 length is 17 residues. Trimming at V came to 0 bases and at J to 4 bases, leaving 4 bases not matched to a gene. The DNA of the CDR3 is TGTGCCACCAGTGATTTGCGGGGGACAGGGGGCTCAGATACGCAGTATTTT. This codes for CATSDLRGTGGSDTQYF.

Ten or more counts support this clonotype. The chain is built from TRBV6-1 and TRBJ2-1; 10 nucleotides align to TRBD2. Germline V gives CDR1 MNHNS, CDR2 SASEGT. The CDR3 runs to 16 residues. Losses at the gene ends were 2 bases for V and 7 bases for J; bases not matched to a gene: 8. For the CDR3, the DNA is TGTGCCAGCAGTGAAAGGGCTAGCGGGAGCTGGAATGAGCAGTTCTTC. It is translated as CASSERASGSWNEQFF.

Ten or more counts support this clonotype. The chain links TRBV12-3 or TRBV12-4 to TRBJ1-2; maybe TRBD1 (5 bases). The CDR3 has 13 amino acids. Between the trimmed V and J ends, which lost 5 bases and 8 bases, there was a span of 15 bases. The CDR3 nucleotides are TGTGCCAGCAGTCGGGACCGGAGAGGAGGCTACACCTTC. Translated, it gives CASSRDRRGGYTF.

This clonotype has ten or more counts. The rearrangement joins TRBV29-1 to TRBJ2-7; TRBD2 aligns across 10 bases. Germline V gene data show CDR1 as SQVTM and CDR2 as ANQGSEA. V lost 7 bases to trimming and J lost 5 bases; unmatched junction nucleotides: 5. The CDR3 contains 12 residues. CDR3 protein: CSAGLANHEQYF. The CDR3 DNA reads as TGCAGCGCGGGACTAGCGAACCACGAGCAGTACTTC.

The table lists this clonotype with many counts. The chain uses TRBV6-1 and TRBJ2-5; 8 nucleotides line up with TRBD1. Germline V lookup: CDR1 MNHNS, CDR2 SASEGT. Trimming at V came to 3 bases and at J to 4 bases, leaving 4 bases not matched to a gene. CDR3 length: 14 residues. The CDR3 reads CASSEWTGLETQYF. In nucleotides, the CDR3 is TGTGCCAGCAGTGAGTGGACAGGGCTAGAGACCCAGTACTTC.

The table lists this clonotype with a few counts. The J gene is TRBJ1-2, the V gene TRBV4-1; 9 nucleotides line up with TRBD1. This CDR3 is 17 amino acids long. Per the germline V gene, CDR1 is MGHRA and CDR2 is YSYEKL. The J segment lost 7 bases and the V segment lost 4 bases, leaving 16 bases of the junction unmatched. The CDR3 spells CASSPTLGTGQWGGYTF. In DNA form, the CDR3 reads TGCGCCAGCAGCCCCACTCTAGGGACAGGGCAATGGGGTGGCTACACCTTC.

Many counts were recorded for this clonotype. V is TRBV9 and J is TRBJ2-1; D possibly matches TRBD1 or TRBD2 (5 bases each). V lost 0 bases, J lost 8 bases, and 18 bases lay in between. The CDR3 totals 16 residues. Germline CDR1 is SGDLS and CDR2 is YYNGEE. CDR3 in DNA: TGTGCCAGCAGCGTAGGAAGCAGGGTTGGGACCCATGAGCAGTTCTTC. The encoded protein is CASSVGSRVGTHEQFF.

There are a few counts of this clonotype. This chain connects TRBV7-9 to TRBJ2-5; maybe TRBD2 (6 bases). This CDR3 has 22 amino acids. Trimming stripped 5 bases from V and 0 bases from J, with 34 bases between. Germline V lookup: CDR1 SEHNR, CDR2 FQNEAQ (reference sequence). As DNA, the CDR3 is TGTGCCAGCAGCGACGGGAGTTGGGGTACCAGTTGGGGTGTTGGGTACCAAGAGACCCAGTACTTC. It specifies CASSDGSWGTSWGVGYQETQYF.

This clonotype was counted many times. The rearrangement uses TRBV3-1 and TRBJ2-6; D is undetermined. Germline-derived CDR1 and CDR2 are LGHDT and YNNKEL (reference sequence). V lost 1 base to trimming and J lost 4 bases, with 2 bases between them. The CDR3 covers 13 residues. CDR3 in DNA: TGTGCCAGCAGCCAAGGAGGGGCCAACGTCCTGACTTTC. It is translated as CASSQGGANVLTF.